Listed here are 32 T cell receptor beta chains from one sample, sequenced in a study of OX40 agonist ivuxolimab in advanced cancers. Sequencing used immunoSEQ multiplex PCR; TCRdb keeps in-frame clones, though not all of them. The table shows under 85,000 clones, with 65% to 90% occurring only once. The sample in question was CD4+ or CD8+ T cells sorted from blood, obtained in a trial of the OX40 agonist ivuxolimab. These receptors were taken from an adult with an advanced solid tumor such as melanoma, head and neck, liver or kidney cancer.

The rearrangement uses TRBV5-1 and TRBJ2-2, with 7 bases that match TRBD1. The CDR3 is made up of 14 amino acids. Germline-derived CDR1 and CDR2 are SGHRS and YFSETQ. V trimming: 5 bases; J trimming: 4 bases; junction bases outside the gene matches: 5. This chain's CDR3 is CASRLGQTTGELFF. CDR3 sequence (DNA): TGCGCCAGCAGGCTGGGACAGACCACCGGGGAGCTGTTTTTT.

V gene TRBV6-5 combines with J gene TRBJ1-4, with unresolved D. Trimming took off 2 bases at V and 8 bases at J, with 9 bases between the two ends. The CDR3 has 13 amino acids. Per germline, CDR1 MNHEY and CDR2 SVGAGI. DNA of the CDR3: TGTGCCAGCAGTTACCGAGAGTTAGAAAAACTGTTTTTT. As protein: CASSYRELEKLFF.

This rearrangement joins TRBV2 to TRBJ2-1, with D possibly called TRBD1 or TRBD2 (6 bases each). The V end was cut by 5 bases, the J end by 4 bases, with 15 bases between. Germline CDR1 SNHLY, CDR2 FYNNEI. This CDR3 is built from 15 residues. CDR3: CASSPWGARYNEQFF. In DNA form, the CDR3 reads TGTGCCAGCAGTCCATGGGGGGCGCGTTACAATGAGCAGTTCTTC.

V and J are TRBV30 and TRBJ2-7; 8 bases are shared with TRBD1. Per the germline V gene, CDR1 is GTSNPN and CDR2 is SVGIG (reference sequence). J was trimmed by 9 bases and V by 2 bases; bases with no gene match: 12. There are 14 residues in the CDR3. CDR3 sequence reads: CAWSREPGGLSQYF. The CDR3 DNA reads TGTGCCTGGAGTAGGGAACCAGGGGGCCTTTCGCAGTACTTC.

The CDR3 DNA reads TGTGCCAGCAGCACTAGGGGGGTTGGTGGCTACACCTTC. This gives the protein CASSTRGVGGYTF. This chain uses TRBV11-2 with TRBJ1-2; D perhaps matches TRBD1 (6 bases). The ends were cut back, 5 bases at V and 7 bases at J, with 14 bases in the middle. CDR3 length: 13 amino acids. Germline CDR1 is SGHAT and CDR2 is FQNNGV.

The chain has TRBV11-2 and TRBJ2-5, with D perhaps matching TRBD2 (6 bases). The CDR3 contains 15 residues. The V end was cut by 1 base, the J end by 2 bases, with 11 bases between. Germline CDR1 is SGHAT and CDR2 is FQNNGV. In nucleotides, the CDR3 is TGTGCCAGCAGCTTAGGGCCTAGCGAACAAGAGACCCAGTACTTC. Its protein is CASSLGPSEQETQYF. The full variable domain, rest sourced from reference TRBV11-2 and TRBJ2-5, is EAGVAQSPRYKIIEKRQSVAFWCNPISGHATLYWYQQILGQGPKLLIQFQNNGVVDDSQLPKDRFSAERLKGVDSTLKIQPAKLEDSAVYLCASSLGPSEQETQYFGPGTRLLVL.

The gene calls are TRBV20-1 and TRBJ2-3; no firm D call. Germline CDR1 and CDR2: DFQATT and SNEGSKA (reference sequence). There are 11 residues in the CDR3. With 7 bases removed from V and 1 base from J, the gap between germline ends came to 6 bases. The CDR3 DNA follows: TGCAGTGAGGGCCGCACAGATACGCAGTATTTT. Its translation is CSEGRTDTQYF.

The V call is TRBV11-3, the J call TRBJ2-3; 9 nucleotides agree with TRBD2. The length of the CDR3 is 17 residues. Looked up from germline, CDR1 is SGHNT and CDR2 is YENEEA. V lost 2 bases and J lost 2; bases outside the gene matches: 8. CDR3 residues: CASSLRGGAVDTDTQYF. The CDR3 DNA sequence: TGTGCCAGCAGCTTACGCGGGGGGGCGGTGGACACAGATACGCAGTATTTT.

The CDR3, as DNA: TGTGCCAGCAGCCTGACCCTAAACTATGGCTACACCTTC. Translating it yields CASSLTLNYGYTF. The V and J genes are TRBV7-2 and TRBJ1-2; D is unclear. This CDR3 contains 13 residues. Germline loops: CDR1 SGHTA, CDR2 FQGNSA. V lost 5 bases and J 2 bases, leaving 9 bases between the germline ends.

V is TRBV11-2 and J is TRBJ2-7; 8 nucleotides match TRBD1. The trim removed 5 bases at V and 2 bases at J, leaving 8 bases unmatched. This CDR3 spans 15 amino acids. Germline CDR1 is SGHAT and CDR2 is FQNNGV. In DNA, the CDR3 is TGTGCCAGCAGCCCGAGACAGGGGACGACCTACGAGCAGTACTTC. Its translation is CASSPRQGTTYEQYF.

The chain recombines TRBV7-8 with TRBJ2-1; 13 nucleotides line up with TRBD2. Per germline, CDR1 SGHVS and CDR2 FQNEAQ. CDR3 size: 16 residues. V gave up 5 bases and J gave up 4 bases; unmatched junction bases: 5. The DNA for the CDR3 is TGTGCCAGCAGCAGAGGGACTAGCGGGGCTTACAATGAGCAGTTCTTC. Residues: CASSRGTSGAYNEQFF.

The CDR3: CASRTLSGSYEQYF. The CDR3 nucleotides read TGCGCCAGTCGGACCCTCTCGGGATCCTACGAGCAGTACTTC. The chain uses TRBV5-1 and TRBJ2-7; TRBD2 might be the D (5 bases). The germline V gene has CDR1 SGHRS and CDR2 YFSETQ. This CDR3 has 14 residues. Trimming took 8 bases from V and 1 from J, leaving 16 bases between them.

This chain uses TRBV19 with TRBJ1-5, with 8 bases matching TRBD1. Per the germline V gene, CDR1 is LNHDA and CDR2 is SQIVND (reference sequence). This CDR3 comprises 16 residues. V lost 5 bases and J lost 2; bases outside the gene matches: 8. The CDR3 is CASSDPGQAGNQPQHF. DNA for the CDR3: TGTGCCAGTAGTGATCCGGGACAGGCAGGCAATCAGCCCCAGCATTTT. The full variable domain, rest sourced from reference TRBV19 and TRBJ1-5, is DGGITQSPKYLFRKEGQNVTLSCEQNLNHDAMYWYRQDPGQGLRLIYYSQIVNDFQKGDIAEGYSVSREKKESFPLTVTSAQKNPTAFYLCASSDPGQAGNQPQHFGDGTRLSIL.

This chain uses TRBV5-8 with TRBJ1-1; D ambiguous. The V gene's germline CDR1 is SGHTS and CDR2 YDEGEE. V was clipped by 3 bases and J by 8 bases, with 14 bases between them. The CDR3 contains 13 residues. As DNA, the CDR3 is TGTGCCAGCAGCTCAGGACTTCGCCTAGAAGCTTTCTTT. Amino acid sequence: CASSSGLRLEAFF.

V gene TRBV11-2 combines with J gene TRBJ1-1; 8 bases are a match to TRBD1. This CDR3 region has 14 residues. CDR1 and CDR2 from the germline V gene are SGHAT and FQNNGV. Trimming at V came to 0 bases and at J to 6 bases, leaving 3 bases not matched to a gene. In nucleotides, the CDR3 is TGTGCCAGCAGCTTAGATTGGACAGGGTCTGAAGCTTTCTTT. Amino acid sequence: CASSLDWTGSEAFF.

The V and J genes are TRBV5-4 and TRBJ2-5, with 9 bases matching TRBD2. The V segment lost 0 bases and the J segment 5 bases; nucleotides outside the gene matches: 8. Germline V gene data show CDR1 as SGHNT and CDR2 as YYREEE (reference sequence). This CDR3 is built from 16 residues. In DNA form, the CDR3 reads TGTGCCAGCAGCTTGGCTCCGGGACTAGCTGGTGAGACCCAGTACTTC. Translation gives CASSLAPGLAGETQYF.

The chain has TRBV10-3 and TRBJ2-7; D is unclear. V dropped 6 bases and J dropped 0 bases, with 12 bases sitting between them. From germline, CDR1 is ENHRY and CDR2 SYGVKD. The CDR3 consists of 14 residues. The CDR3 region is CAIRTGSNSYEQYF. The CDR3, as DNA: TGTGCCATCAGGACCGGGTCTAACTCCTACGAGCAGTACTTC.

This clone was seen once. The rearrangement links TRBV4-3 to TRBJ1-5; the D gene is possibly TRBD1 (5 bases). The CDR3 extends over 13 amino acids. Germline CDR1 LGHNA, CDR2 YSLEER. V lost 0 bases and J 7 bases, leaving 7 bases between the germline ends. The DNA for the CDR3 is TGCGCCAGCAGCCAAGACAGGGACCAGCCCCAGCATTTT. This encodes CASSQDRDQPQHF.

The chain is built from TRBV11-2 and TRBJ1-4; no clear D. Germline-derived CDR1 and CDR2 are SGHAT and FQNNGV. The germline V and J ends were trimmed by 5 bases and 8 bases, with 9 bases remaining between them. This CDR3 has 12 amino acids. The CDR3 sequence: CASSPDREKLFF. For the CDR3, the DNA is TGTGCCAGCAGCCCCGATCGAGAAAAACTGTTTTTT.

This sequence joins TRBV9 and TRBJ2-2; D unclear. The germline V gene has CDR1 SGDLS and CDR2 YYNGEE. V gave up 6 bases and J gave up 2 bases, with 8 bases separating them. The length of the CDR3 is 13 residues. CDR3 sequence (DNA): TGTGCCAGCACCTTCCAAAACACCGGGGAGCTGTTTTTT. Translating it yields CASTFQNTGELFF.

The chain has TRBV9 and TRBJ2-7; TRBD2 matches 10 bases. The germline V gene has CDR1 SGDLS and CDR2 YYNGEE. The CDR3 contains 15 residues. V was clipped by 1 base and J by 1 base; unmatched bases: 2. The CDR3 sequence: CASSVSGLASYEQYF. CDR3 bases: TGTGCCAGCAGCGTATCGGGACTAGCGTCCTACGAGCAGTACTTC.

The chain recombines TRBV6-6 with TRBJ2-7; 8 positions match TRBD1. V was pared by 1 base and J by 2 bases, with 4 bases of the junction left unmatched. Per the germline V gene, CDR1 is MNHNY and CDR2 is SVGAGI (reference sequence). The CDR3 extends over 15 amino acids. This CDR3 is CASSYLTGAPYEQYF. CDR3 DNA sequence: TGTGCCAGCAGTTACTTGACAGGGGCGCCCTACGAGCAGTACTTC.

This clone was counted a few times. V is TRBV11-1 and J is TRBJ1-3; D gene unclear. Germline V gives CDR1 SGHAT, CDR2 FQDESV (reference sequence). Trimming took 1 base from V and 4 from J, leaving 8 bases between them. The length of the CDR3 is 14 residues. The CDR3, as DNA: TGTGCCAGCAGCTTAGGACACGAAGGAAACACCATATATTTT. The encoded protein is CASSLGHEGNTIYF.

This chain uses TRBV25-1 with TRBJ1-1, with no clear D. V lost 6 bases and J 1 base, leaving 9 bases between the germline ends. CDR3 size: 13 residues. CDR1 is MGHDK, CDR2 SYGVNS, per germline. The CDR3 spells CASRVLQNTEAFF. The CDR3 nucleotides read TGTGCCAGCAGAGTCCTTCAGAACACTGAAGCTTTCTTT.

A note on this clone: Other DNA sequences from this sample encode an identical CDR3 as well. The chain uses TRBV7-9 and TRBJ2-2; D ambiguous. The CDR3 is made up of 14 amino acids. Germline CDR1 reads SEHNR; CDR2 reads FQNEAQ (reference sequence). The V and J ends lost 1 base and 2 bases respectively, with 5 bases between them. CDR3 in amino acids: CASSLGANTGELFF. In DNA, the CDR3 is TGTGCCAGCAGCTTAGGGGCCAACACCGGGGAGCTGTTTTTT.

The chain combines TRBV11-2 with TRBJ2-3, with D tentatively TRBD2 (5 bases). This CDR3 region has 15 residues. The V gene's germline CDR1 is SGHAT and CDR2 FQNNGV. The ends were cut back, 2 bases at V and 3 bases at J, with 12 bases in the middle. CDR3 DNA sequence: TGTGCCAGCAGCTTACGCGACTATAGGACAGATACGCAGTATTTT. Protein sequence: CASSLRDYRTDTQYF.

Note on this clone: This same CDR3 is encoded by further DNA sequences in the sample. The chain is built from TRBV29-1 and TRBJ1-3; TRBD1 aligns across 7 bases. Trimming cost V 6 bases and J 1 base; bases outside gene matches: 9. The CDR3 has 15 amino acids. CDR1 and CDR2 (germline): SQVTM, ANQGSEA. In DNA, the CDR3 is TGCAGCGTGATTACAGGGGCGAGTTCTGGAAACACCATATATTTT. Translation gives CSVITGASSGNTIYF.

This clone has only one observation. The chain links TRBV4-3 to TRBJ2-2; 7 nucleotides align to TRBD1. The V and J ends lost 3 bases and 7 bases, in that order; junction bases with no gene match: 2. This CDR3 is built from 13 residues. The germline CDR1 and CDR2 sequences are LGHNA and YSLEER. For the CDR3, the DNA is TGCGCCAGCAGCCATGACAGGGACGGGGAGCTGTTTTTT. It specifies CASSHDRDGELFF.

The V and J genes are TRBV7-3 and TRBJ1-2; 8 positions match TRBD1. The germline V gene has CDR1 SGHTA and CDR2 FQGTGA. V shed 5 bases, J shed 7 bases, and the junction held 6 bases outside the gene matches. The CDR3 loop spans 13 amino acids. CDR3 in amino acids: CASSLDRGGGYTF. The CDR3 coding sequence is TGTGCCAGCAGCCTTGACAGGGGAGGTGGCTACACCTTC.

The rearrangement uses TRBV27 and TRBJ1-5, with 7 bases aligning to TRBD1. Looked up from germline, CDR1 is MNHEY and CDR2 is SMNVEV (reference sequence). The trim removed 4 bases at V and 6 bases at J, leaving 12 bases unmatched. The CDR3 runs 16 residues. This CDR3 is CASSSRQGFEGQPQHF. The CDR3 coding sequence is TGTGCCAGCAGTTCAAGACAGGGATTTGAGGGTCAGCCCCAGCATTTT.

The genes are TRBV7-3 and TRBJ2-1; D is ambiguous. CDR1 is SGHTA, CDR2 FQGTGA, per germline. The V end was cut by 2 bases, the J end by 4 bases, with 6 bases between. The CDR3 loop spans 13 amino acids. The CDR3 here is CASSLYGYNEQFF. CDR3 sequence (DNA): TGTGCCAGCAGCTTATATGGATACAATGAGCAGTTCTTC.

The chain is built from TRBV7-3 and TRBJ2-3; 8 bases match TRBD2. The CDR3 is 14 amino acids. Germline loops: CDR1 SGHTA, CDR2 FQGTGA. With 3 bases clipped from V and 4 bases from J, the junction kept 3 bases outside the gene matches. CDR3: CASSLAGGADTQYF. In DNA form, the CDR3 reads TGTGCCAGCAGCTTGGCCGGGGGGGCAGATACGCAGTATTTT.